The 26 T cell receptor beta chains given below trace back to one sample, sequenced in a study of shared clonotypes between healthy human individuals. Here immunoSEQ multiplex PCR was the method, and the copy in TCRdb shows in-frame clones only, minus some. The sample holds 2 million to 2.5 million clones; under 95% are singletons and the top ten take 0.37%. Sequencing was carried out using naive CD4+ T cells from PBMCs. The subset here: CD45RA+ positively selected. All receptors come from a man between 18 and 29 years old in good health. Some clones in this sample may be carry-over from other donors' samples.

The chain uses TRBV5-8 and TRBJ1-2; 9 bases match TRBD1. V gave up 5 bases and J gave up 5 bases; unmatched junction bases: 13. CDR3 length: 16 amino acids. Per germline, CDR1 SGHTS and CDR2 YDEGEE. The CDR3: CASRTPGQGSGYGYTF. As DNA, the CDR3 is TGTGCCAGCAGGACCCCGGGACAGGGCTCTGGGTATGGCTACACCTTC.

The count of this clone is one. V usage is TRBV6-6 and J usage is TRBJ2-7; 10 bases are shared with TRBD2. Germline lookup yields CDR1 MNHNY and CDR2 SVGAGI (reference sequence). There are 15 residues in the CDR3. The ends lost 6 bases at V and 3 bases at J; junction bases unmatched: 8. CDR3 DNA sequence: TGTGCCAGCAGCCTCCGGACTAGCGGAAACTACGAGCAGTACTTC. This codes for CASSLRTSGNYEQYF.

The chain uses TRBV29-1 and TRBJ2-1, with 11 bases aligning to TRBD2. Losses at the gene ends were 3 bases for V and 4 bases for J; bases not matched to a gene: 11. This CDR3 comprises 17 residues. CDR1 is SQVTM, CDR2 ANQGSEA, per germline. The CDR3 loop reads CSVDSVAGGNIYNEQFF. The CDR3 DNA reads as TGCAGCGTTGATTCGGTAGCGGGAGGGAATATTTACAATGAGCAGTTCTTC.

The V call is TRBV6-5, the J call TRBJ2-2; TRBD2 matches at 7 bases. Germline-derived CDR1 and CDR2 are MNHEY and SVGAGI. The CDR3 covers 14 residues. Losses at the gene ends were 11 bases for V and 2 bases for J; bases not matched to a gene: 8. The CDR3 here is CAVQSGINTGELFF. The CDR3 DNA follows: TGTGCCGTACAAAGCGGGATCAACACCGGGGAGCTGTTTTTT.

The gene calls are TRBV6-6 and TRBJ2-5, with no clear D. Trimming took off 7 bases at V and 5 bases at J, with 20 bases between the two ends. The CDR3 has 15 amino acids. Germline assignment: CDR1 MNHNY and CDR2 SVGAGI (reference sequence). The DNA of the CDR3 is TGTGCCAGCACCCTTGGACCCCCGGCCAGGGAGACCCAGTACTTC. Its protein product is CASTLGPPARETQYF.

CDR3 protein: CAWKRTSGMNEQFF. The CDR3 DNA is TGTGCCTGGAAAAGGACTAGCGGGATGAATGAGCAGTTCTTC. The chain is built from TRBV30 and TRBJ2-1; 12 nucleotides align to TRBD2. The V and J ends lost 4 bases and 7 bases, in that order; junction bases with no gene match: 5. CDR1 and CDR2 (germline): GTSNPN, SVGIG (reference sequence). The CDR3 runs to 14 residues.

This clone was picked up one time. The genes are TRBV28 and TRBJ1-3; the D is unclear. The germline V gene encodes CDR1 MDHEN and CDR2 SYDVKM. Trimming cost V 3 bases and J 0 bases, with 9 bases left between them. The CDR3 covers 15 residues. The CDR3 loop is CASSLGFSSGNTIYF. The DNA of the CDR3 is TGTGCCAGCAGTTTGGGGTTCAGCTCTGGAAACACCATATATTTT.

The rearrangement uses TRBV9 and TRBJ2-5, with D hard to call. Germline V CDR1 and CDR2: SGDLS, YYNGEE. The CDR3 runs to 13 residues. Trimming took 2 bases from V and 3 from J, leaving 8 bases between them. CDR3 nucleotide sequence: TGTGCCAGCAGCGTCCATGATGAAGAGACCCAGTACTTC. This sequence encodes CASSVHDEETQYF.

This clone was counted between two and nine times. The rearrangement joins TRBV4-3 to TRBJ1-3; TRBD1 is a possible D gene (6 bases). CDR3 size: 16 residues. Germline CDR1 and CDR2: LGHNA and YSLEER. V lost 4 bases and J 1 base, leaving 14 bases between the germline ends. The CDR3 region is CASSPSGVFSGNTIYF. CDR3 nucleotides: TGCGCCAGCAGCCCGTCAGGGGTTTTTTCTGGAAACACCATATATTTT.

The CDR3 loop reads CAWKVGVNTGELFF. As DNA, the CDR3 is TGTGCCTGGAAAGTTGGAGTTAACACCGGGGAGCTGTTTTTT. V is TRBV30 and J is TRBJ2-2; D gene ambiguous. Germline CDR1 reads GTSNPN; CDR2 reads SVGIG (reference sequence). This CDR3 region has 14 residues. V was pared by 4 bases and J by 2 bases, with 11 bases between.

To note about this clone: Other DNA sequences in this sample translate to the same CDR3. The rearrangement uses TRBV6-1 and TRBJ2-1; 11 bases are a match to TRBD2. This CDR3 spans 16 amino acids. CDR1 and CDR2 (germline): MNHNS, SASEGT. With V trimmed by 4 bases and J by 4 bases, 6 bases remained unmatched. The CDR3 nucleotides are TGTGCCAGCAGTGGCCGACTAGCGGGATCTTACAATGAGCAGTTCTTC. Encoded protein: CASSGRLAGSYNEQFF.

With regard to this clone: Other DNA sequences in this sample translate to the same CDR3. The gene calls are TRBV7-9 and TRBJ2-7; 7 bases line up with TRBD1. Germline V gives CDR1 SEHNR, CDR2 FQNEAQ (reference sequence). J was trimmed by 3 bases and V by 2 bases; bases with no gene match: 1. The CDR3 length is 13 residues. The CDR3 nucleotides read TGTGCCAGCAGCTTACAGGGGGTCTACGAGCAGTACTTC. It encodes CASSLQGVYEQYF.

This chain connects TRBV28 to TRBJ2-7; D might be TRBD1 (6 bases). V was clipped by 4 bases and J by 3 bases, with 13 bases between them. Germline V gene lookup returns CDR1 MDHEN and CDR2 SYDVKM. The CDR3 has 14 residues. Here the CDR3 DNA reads TGTGCCAGCAGTTGGGCAGGGGTTGGCTACGAGCAGTACTTC. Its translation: CASSWAGVGYEQYF. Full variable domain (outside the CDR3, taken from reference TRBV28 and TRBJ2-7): DVKVTQSSRYLVKRTGEKVFLECVQDMDHENMFWYRQDPGLGLRLIYFSYDVKMKEKGDIPEGYSVSREKKERFSLILESASTNQTSMYLCASSWAGVGYEQYFGPGTRLTVT.

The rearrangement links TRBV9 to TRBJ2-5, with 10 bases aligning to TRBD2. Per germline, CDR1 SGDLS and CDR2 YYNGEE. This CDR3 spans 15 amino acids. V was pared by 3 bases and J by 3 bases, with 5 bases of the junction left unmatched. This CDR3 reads CASSGVAGGEETQYF. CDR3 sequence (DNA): TGTGCCAGCAGCGGGGTAGCGGGAGGTGAAGAGACCCAGTACTTC.

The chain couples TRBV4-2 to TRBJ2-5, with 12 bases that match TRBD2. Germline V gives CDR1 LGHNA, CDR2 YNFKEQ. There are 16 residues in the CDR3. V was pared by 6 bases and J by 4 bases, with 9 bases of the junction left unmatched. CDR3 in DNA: TGTGCCAGCAGTCCGACTAGCGGGAGTTACGGAGAGACCCAGTACTTC. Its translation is CASSPTSGSYGETQYF.

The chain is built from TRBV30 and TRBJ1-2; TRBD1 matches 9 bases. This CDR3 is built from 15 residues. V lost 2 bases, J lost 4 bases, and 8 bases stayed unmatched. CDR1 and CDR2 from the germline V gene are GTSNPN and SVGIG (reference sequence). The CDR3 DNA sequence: TGTGCCTGGAGTACTCGACAGGGGGTTGGCTATGGCTACACCTTC. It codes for CAWSTRQGVGYGYTF. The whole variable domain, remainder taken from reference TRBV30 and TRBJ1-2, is SQTIHQWPATLVQPVGSPLSLECTVEGTSNPNLYWYRQAAGRGLQLLFYSVGIGQISSEVPQNLSASRPQDRQFILSSKKLLLSDSGFYLCAWSTRQGVGYGYTFGSGTRLTVV.

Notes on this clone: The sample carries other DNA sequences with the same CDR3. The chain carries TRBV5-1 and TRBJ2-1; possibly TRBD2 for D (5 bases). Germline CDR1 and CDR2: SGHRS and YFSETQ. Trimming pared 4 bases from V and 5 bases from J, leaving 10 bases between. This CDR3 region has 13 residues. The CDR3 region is CASSQTSDNEQFF. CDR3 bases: TGCGCCAGCAGCCAAACTAGTGACAATGAGCAGTTCTTC.

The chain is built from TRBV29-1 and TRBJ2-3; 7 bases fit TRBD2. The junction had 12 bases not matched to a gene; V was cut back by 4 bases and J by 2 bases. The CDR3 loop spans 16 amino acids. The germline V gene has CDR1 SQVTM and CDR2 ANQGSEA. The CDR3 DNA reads TGCAGCGTTGCCAATAAGTGGGGGGGTTCCACAGATACGCAGTATTTT. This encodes CSVANKWGGSTDTQYF.

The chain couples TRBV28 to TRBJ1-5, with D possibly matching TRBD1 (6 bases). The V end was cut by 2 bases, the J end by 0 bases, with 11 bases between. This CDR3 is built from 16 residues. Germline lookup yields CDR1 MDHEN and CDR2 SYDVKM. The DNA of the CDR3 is TGTGCCAGCAGTTTAGCACAGGGCGATAGCAATCAGCCCCAGCATTTT. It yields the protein CASSLAQGDSNQPQHF. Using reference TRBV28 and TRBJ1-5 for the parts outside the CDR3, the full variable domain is DVKVTQSSRYLVKRTGEKVFLECVQDMDHENMFWYRQDPGLGLRLIYFSYDVKMKEKGDIPEGYSVSREKKERFSLILESASTNQTSMYLCASSLAQGDSNQPQHFGDGTRLSIL.

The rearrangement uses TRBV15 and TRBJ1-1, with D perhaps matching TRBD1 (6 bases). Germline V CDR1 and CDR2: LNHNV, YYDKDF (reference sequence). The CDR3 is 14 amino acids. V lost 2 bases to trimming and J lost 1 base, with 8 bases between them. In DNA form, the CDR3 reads TGTGCCACCAGCAGACAGGGACAGAACACTGAAGCTTTCTTT. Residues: CATSRQGQNTEAFF.

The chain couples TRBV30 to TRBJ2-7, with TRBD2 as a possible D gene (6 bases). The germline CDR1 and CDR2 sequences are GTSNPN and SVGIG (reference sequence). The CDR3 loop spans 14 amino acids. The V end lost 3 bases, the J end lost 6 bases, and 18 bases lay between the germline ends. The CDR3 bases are TGTGCCTGGAGCGACGGGCCCCTCGGGGGCGAGCAGTACTTC. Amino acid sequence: CAWSDGPLGGEQYF.

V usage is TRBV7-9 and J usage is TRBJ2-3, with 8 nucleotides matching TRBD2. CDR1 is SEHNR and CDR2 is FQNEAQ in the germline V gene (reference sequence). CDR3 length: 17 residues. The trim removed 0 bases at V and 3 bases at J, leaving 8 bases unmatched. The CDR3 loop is CASSLALYGTRTDTQYF. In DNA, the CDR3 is TGTGCCAGCAGCTTAGCGCTATATGGGACTAGGACAGATACGCAGTATTTT.

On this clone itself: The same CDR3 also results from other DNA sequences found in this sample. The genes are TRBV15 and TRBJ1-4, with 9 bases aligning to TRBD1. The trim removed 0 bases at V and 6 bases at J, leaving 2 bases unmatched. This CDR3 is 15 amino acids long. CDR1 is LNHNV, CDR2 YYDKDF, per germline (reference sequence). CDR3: CATSRDRDRDEKLFF. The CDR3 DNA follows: TGTGCCACCAGCAGAGACCGGGACAGGGATGAAAAACTGTTTTTT.

CDR3 loop: CASSSGPNYGYTF. CDR3 DNA sequence: TGCGCCAGCTCCTCGGGTCCTAACTATGGCTACACCTTC. The chain recombines TRBV5-1 with TRBJ1-2, with D unresolved. Deletions cut 7 bases from V and 0 bases from J, with 10 bases between. Per germline, CDR1 SGHRS and CDR2 YFSETQ. The CDR3 totals 13 residues.

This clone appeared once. The CDR3 region is CASSLDSHSGNTIYF. The CDR3 DNA sequence: TGTGCCAGCAGCTTGGACAGCCACTCTGGAAACACCATATATTTT. This chain joins TRBV7-8 and TRBJ1-3; D possibly corresponds to TRBD1 (6 bases). Germline CDR1 SGHVS, CDR2 FQNEAQ. V dropped 3 bases and J dropped 0 bases, with 9 bases sitting between them. The CDR3 is made up of 15 amino acids.

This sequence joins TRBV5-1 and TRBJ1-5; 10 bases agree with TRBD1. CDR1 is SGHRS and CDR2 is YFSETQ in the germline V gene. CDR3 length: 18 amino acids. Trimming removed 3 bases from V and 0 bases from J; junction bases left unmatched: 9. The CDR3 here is CASSSSWTGGVSNQPQHF. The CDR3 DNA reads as TGCGCCAGCAGCTCCTCCTGGACAGGGGGGGTTAGCAATCAGCCCCAGCATTTT.